The 27 T cell receptor beta chains reported below all come from one sample, sequenced in a study of CD8 T cells in ankylosing spondylitis. General study results and limits: A TCR beta motif of under ten highly homologous variants seemed to mark ankylosing spondylitis blood.

TCRdb processed the 5' RACE reads anew with MiXCR; each CDR3 protein has one entry. The sample contains more than 500,000 distinct CDR3 sequences, over 4% of which appear only once. Their specific antigens are unknown. Sequences were obtained from blood, either unsorted or a sorted T cell fraction (not recorded which). Receptor source: a male donor with ankylosing spondylitis.

Ten or more counts support this clonotype. CDR3 in amino acids: CSARDSGTEAFF. The CDR3 DNA reads TGCAGTGCTAGAGATTCGGGGACTGAAGCTTTCTTT. The rearrangement joins TRBV20-1 to TRBJ1-1; no clear D. Germline V gene data show CDR1 as DFQATT and CDR2 as SNEGSKA (reference sequence). The CDR3 is 12 amino acids. V was clipped by 0 bases and J by 5 bases, with 7 bases between them.

This clonotype was detected a few times. V is TRBV7-2 and J is TRBJ2-3; 9 positions match TRBD2. The CDR3 is 14 amino acids. CDR1 is SGHTA, CDR2 FQGNSA, per germline. Losses at the gene ends were 7 bases for V and 7 bases for J; bases not matched to a gene: 9. CDR3 coding DNA: TGTGCCAGCACCGCCAGCGGGGGGAGAAATACGCAGTATTTT. Its protein product is CASTASGGRNTQYF.

This clonotype occurred many times. The chain is built from TRBV6-1 and TRBJ2-6, with a weak D call TRBD2 (6 bases). CDR1 MNHNS and CDR2 SASEGT come from the germline V gene. Trimming removed 6 bases from V and 4 bases from J, with 16 bases in between. The CDR3 has 16 residues. CDR3 sequence reads: CASRWGLLGGANVLTF. The CDR3 DNA follows: TGTGCCAGCAGATGGGGACTCCTTGGCGGGGCCAACGTCCTGACTTTC.

The genes are TRBV20-1 and TRBJ2-5; D perhaps matches TRBD2 (6 bases). Trimming removed 6 bases at V and 5 bases at J, with 16 bases between. This CDR3 is 13 amino acids long. Germline CDR1 is DFQATT and CDR2 is SNEGSKA (reference sequence). The CDR3 reads CSAKRVDAETQYF. In DNA, the CDR3 is TGCAGTGCGAAGCGGGTAGACGCGGAGACCCAGTACTTC.

The table lists this clonotype with many counts. The chain is built from TRBV6-1 and TRBJ2-7, with D possibly matching TRBD2 (7 bases). Between the trimmed V and J ends, which lost 4 bases and 5 bases, there was a span of 24 bases. Germline V CDR1 and CDR2: MNHNS, SASEGT. The CDR3 is 17 residues long. As DNA, the CDR3 is TGTGCCAGCAGTGCATCTCGGGGGGCTACCTTTTCCGACGAGCAGTACTTC. Translated, it gives CASSASRGATFSDEQYF.

This clonotype has only a few counts. The chain carries TRBV6-1 and TRBJ1-2; 10 nucleotides match TRBD1. Germline V gives CDR1 MNHNS, CDR2 SASEGT. Germline trimming cut 8 bases from V and 8 bases from J; bases unmatched to any gene: 17. The length of the CDR3 is 16 residues. The CDR3 here is CASATGGDRGPGGYTF. The CDR3 bases are TGTGCCAGCGCCACGGGGGGGGACAGGGGTCCGGGAGGCTACACCTTC.

There are many counts of this clonotype. V and J are TRBV6-5 and TRBJ2-1; the D gene is possibly TRBD1 (6 bases). CDR3 length: 15 amino acids. V was cut by 2 bases and J by 6 bases, with 14 bases left in between. Germline V gene sequence: CDR1 MNHEY, CDR2 SVGAGI. This chain's CDR3 is CASSYQVVGGNEQFF. CDR3 DNA: TGTGCCAGCAGTTACCAAGTTGTAGGGGGCAATGAGCAGTTCTTC.

The V call is TRBV21-1, the J call TRBJ1-6; the table calls TRBD1, which could not be checked here. TRBV21-1 is assigned pseudogene status. This CDR3 is built from 15 residues. CDR3 protein: CARTQGSSSNSPLHF. The DNA for the CDR3 is TGTGCCAGGACACAGGGTTCCTCATCTAATTCACCCCTCCACTTT.

In this sample, this clonotype turned up many times. The chain employs TRBV24-1 and TRBJ1-2; D is unclear. The germline gives CDR1 KGHDR, CDR2 SFDVKD. Trimming shortened V by 2 bases and J by 5 bases, and 8 bases separated the two germline ends. The CDR3 length is 13 residues. The CDR3 nucleotides are TGTGCCACCAGTGATTCCTCGTTTTATGGCTACACCTTC. As protein: CATSDSSFYGYTF.

This clonotype was counted many times. The V and J genes are TRBV5-5 and TRBJ2-7, with 7 bases that match TRBD1. The germline CDR1 and CDR2 sequences are SGHKS and YYEKEE (reference sequence). V dropped 4 bases and J dropped 5; count of bases not matched to a gene: 3. The CDR3 covers 12 residues. The CDR3 reads CASSNDRDEQYF. CDR3 bases: TGTGCCAGCAGCAACGACAGGGACGAGCAGTACTTC.

This clonotype appeared many times. The J gene is TRBJ2-1, the V gene TRBV11-1; 7 bases are shared with TRBD2. This CDR3 is built from 13 residues. Germline assignment: CDR1 SGHAT and CDR2 FQDESV (reference sequence). V shed 5 bases, J shed 5 bases, and the junction held 3 bases outside the gene matches. The CDR3 protein is CASSRDYHNEQFF. CDR3 bases: TGTGCCAGCAGCCGGGACTACCACAATGAGCAGTTCTTC.

The gene calls are TRBV7-2 and TRBJ2-5; D perhaps matches TRBD2 (6 bases). V shed 6 bases and J shed 4 bases, with 21 bases lying between them. Germline loops: CDR1 SGHTA, CDR2 FQGNSA. The CDR3 length is 16 residues. The CDR3: CASSTGLTPTGETQYF. The CDR3 nucleotides read TGTGCCAGCAGTACGGGACTCACGCCCACCGGAGAGACCCAGTACTTC.

In this sample, this clonotype turned up many times. This sequence joins TRBV29-1 and TRBJ2-2; D may correspond to TRBD1 or TRBD2 (6 bases each). The length of the CDR3 is 18 residues. Germline V lookup: CDR1 SQVTM, CDR2 ANQGSEA. Trimming removed 4 bases at V and 6 bases at J, with 27 bases between. DNA for the CDR3: TGCAGCGTTGGGGGAGGAGGAAGACAAGGGACAAAGGCCGGGGAGCTGTTTTTT. This gives the protein CSVGGGGRQGTKAGELFF.

There are many counts of this clonotype. The rearrangement links TRBV7-9 to TRBJ2-7; 9 bases map to TRBD1. Germline assignment: CDR1 SEHNR and CDR2 FQNEAQ (reference sequence). This CDR3 has 16 amino acids. V was pared by 5 bases and J by 3 bases, with 11 bases of the junction left unmatched. This chain's CDR3 is CASSQIGQGRHYEQYF. The CDR3 bases are TGTGCCAGCAGCCAAATCGGACAGGGGAGACACTACGAGCAGTACTTC.

This clonotype was picked up many times. The chain couples TRBV4-3 to TRBJ1-1, with D uncertain. Trimming took off 5 bases at V and 0 bases at J, with 10 bases between the two ends. This CDR3 has 14 amino acids. CDR1 and CDR2 (germline): LGHNA, YSLEER. This chain's CDR3 is CASSSTPVNTEAFF. The DNA of the CDR3 is TGCGCCAGCAGCTCGACACCCGTGAACACTGAAGCTTTCTTT.

This clonotype has a count of ten or more. V and J are TRBV24-1 and TRBJ2-1; 8 nucleotides agree with TRBD2. The germline V gene encodes CDR1 KGHDR and CDR2 SFDVKD. This CDR3 is built from 16 residues. Unmatched junction bases numbered 7, after V lost 1 base and J lost 6 bases. This CDR3 is CATSDLGAGVVNEQFF. CDR3 nucleotide sequence: TGTGCCACCAGTGATTTAGGAGCGGGAGTTGTCAATGAGCAGTTCTTC.

This clonotype was observed at least ten times. The rearrangement links TRBV12-3 or TRBV12-4 to TRBJ1-5; no definite D call. The CDR3 runs to 14 residues. Trimming took off 3 bases at V and 2 bases at J, with 8 bases between the two ends. The CDR3, as DNA: TGTGCCAGCAGTTTTGACGTAGGCAATCAGCCCCAGCATTTT. The encoded protein is CASSFDVGNQPQHF.

This clonotype has at least ten counts. The V gene is TRBV11-2, the J gene TRBJ2-1; 10 bases are a match to TRBD1. Germline trimming cut 7 bases from V and 4 bases from J; bases unmatched to any gene: 4. CDR1 is SGHAT and CDR2 is FQNNGV in the germline V gene. The CDR3 length is 14 residues. CDR3 in amino acids: CASNPGQGYNEQFF. The CDR3 DNA is TGTGCCAGCAATCCGGGACAGGGGTACAATGAGCAGTTCTTC.

This clonotype occurred many times. CDR3 loop: CSVGRGGETQYF. The CDR3 coding sequence is TGCAGCGTTGGCAGGGGAGGGGAGACCCAGTACTTC. This chain connects TRBV29-1 to TRBJ2-5; D possibly corresponds to TRBD2 (7 bases). This CDR3 spans 12 amino acids. The germline V gene encodes CDR1 SQVTM and CDR2 ANQGSEA. V lost 4 bases to trimming and J lost 5 bases, with 11 bases between them. Drawing the rest from reference TRBV29-1 and TRBJ2-5, the complete variable domain is SAVISQKPSRDICQRGTSLTIQCQVDSQVTMMFWYRQQPGQSLTLIATANQGSEATYESGFVIDKFPISRPNLTFSTLTVSNMSPEDSSIYLCSVGRGGETQYFGPGTRLLVL.

The chain carries TRBV5-1 and TRBJ2-1, with unresolved D. V lost 4 bases and J lost 9, with 14 bases in between. CDR3 size: 13 residues. Germline lookup yields CDR1 SGHRS and CDR2 YFSETQ. CDR3 nucleotide sequence: TGCGCCAGCAGCGAGACCCGTAACGGTGAGCAGTTCTTC. Its translation is CASSETRNGEQFF.

This clonotype has only a few counts. The CDR3 region has the DNA TGTGCTAGTGGTTTGCCCCGGAGTCAGCCCCAGCATTTT. Protein product: CASGLPRSQPQHF. This chain links TRBV12-5 with TRBJ1-5; D unclear. The CDR3 runs to 13 residues. Germline V lookup: CDR1 LGHNT, CDR2 FRNRAP. V dropped 2 bases and J dropped 6 bases, with 8 bases sitting between them.

A word on this clonotype: A much larger clone is a single base away; this may be a read error. The CDR3 DNA reads as TGTGCCAGTAGTGCGGGCGAGTGGGCAAAGAACACTGAAGCTTTCTTT. Translated, it gives CASSAGEWAKNTEAFF. This chain uses TRBV19 with TRBJ1-1; no definite D call. The CDR3 runs to 16 residues. Trimming shortened V by 5 bases and J by 1 base, and 17 bases separated the two germline ends. CDR1 and CDR2 from the germline V gene are LNHDA and SQIVND (reference sequence).

This clonotype was seen repeatedly, ten times or more. DNA for the CDR3: TGCGCCAGCGGAGATAGCGGGGGGGCCTACAATGAGCAGTTCTTC. It is translated as CASGDSGGAYNEQFF. The genes are TRBV5-1 and TRBJ2-1; 11 bases agree with TRBD2. Trimming took 7 bases from V and 2 from J; bases not matched to a gene: 5. The V gene's germline CDR1 is SGHRS and CDR2 YFSETQ. This CDR3 is 15 amino acids long.

The chain joins TRBV7-9 to TRBJ1-5, with D possibly being TRBD1 (6 bases). V was clipped by 5 bases and J by 9 bases, with 14 bases between them. CDR1 SEHNR and CDR2 FQNEAQ come from the germline V gene (reference sequence). This CDR3 spans 13 amino acids. This chain's CDR3 is CASSATGLGPQHF. As DNA, the CDR3 is TGTGCCAGCAGCGCTACAGGGTTGGGGCCCCAGCATTTT. Variable domain in full (rest from reference TRBV7-9 and TRBJ1-5): DTGVSQNPRHKITKRGQNVTFRCDPISEHNRLYWYRQTLGQGPEFLTYFQNEAQLEKSRLLSDRFSAERPKGSFSTLEIQRTEQGDSAMYLCASSATGLGPQHFGDGTRLSIL.

The V gene is TRBV19, the J gene TRBJ2-1, with D perhaps matching TRBD2 (5 bases). Trimming left V 6 bases short and J 2 bases short, with 11 bases between. This CDR3 region has 14 residues. CDR1 and CDR2 from the germline V gene are LNHDA and SQIVND (reference sequence). The CDR3 sequence: CASSRADTYNEQFF. CDR3 DNA sequence: TGTGCCAGTAGCCGAGCGGATACCTACAATGAGCAGTTCTTC.

This clonotype was found a few times. The chain has TRBV20-1 and TRBJ1-1, with 11 bases lining up with TRBD1. This CDR3 region has 15 residues. Trimming took 2 bases from V and 9 from J; bases not matched to a gene: 11. Per germline, CDR1 DFQATT and CDR2 SNEGSKA (reference sequence). The DNA for the CDR3 is TGCAGTGCTAGAAGGGGACAGGGGGTATCGGGGAAAGCTTTCTTT. It encodes CSARRGQGVSGKAFF.

This clonotype was recorded at least ten times. The gene calls are TRBV20-1 and TRBJ2-7, with D uncertain. Trimming cost V 6 bases and J 1 base, with 16 bases left between them. The CDR3 is made up of 14 amino acids. The germline V gene has CDR1 DFQATT and CDR2 SNEGSKA (reference sequence). CDR3 sequence reads: CSAKEPTSSYEQYF. The CDR3 DNA reads TGCAGTGCGAAGGAACCCACTTCTTCCTACGAGCAGTACTTC.